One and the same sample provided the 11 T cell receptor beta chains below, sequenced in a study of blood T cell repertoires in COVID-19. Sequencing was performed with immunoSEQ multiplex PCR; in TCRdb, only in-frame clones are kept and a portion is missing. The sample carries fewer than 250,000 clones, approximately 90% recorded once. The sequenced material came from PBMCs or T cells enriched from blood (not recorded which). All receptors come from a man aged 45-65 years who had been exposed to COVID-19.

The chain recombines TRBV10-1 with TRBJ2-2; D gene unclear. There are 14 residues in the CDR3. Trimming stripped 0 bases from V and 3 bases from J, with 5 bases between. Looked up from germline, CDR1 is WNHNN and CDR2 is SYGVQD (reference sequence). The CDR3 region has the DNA TGCGCCAGCAGTGAGTCACACGACACCGGGGAGCTGTTTTTT. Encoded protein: CASSESHDTGELFF.

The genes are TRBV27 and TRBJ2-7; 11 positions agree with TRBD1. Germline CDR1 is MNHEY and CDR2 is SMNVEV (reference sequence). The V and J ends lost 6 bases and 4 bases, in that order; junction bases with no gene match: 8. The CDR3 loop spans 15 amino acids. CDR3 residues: CASRRTGGFGYEQYV. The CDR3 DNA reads TGTGCCAGCAGACGGACAGGGGGCTTTGGATACGAGCAGTACGTC.

The CDR3 coding sequence is TGCGCCAGCAGCTCAAGGCGCGGCGGGAGGGAGAATGAGCAGTTCTTC. Protein product: CASSSRRGGRENEQFF. This sequence joins TRBV5-1 and TRBJ2-1, with 9 bases that match TRBD2. Germline CDR1 SGHRS, CDR2 YFSETQ. The trim removed 3 bases at V and 7 bases at J, leaving 11 bases unmatched. This CDR3 has 16 residues.

The CDR3 region has the DNA TGTGCCAGCAGCTTAGCAGTCGGGACAGCCTATGGCTACACCTTC. Its translation: CASSLAVGTAYGYTF. The genes are TRBV7-8 and TRBJ1-2; TRBD1 aligns across 7 bases. CDR1 is SGHVS and CDR2 is FQNEAQ in the germline V gene. The CDR3 loop spans 15 amino acids. J lost 4 bases, V lost 0 bases, and 5 bases had no gene match.

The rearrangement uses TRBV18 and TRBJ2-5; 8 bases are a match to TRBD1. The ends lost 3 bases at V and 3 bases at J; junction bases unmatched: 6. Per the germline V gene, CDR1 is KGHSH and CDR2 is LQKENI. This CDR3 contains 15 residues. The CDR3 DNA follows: TGTGCCAGCTCACCCCCCACGGACAGGGAAGAGACCCAGTACTTC. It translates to CASSPPTDREETQYF.

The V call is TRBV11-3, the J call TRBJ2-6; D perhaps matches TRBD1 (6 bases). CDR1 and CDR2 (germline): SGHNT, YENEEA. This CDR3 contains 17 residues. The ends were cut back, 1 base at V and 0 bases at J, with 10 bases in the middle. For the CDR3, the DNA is TGTGCCAGCAGCTTAGGGACAGCGACCTCTGGGGCCAACGTCCTGACTTTC. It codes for CASSLGTATSGANVLTF. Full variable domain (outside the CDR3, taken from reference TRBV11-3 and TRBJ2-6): EAGVVQSPRYKIIEKKQPVAFWCNPISGHNTLYWYLQNLGQGPELLIRYENEEAVDDSQLPKDRFSAERLKGVDSTLKIQPAELGDSAVYLCASSLGTATSGANVLTFGAGSRLTVL.

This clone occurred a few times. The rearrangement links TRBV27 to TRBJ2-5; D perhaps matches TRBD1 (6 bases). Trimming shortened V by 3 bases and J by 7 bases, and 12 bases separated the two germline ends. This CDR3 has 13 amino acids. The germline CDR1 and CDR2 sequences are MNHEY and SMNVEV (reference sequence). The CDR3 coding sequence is TGTGCCAGCAGTTTCGGACAGCCGGGGACCCAGTACTTC. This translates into CASSFGQPGTQYF.

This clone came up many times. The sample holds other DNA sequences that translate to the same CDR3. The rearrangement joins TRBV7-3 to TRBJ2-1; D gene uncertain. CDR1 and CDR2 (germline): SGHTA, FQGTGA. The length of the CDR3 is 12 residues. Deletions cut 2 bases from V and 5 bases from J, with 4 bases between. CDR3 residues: CASSLPDNEQFF. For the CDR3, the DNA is TGTGCCAGCAGCTTACCCGACAATGAGCAGTTCTTC.

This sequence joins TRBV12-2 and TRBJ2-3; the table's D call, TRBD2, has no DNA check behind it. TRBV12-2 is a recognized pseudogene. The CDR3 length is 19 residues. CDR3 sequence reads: CASRHLRPQREGGTDTQYF. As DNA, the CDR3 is TGTGCAAGTCGCCACCTAAGGCCCCAGCGGGAGGGTGGCACAGATACGCAGTATTTT.

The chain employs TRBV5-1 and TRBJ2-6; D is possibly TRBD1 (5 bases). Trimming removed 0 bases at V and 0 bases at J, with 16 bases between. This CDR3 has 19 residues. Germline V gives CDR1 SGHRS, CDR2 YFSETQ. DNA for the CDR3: TGCGCCAGCAGCTTGGCCAGGACATTTAGTACCTCTGGGGCCAACGTCCTGACTTTC. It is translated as CASSLARTFSTSGANVLTF.

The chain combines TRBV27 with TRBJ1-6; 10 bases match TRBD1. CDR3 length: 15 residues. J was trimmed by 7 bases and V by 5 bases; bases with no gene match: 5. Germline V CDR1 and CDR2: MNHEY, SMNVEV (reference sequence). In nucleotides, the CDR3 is TGTGCCAGCAGTCCGGACAGGGGGGGAAATTCACCCCTCCACTTT. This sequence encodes CASSPDRGGNSPLHF.